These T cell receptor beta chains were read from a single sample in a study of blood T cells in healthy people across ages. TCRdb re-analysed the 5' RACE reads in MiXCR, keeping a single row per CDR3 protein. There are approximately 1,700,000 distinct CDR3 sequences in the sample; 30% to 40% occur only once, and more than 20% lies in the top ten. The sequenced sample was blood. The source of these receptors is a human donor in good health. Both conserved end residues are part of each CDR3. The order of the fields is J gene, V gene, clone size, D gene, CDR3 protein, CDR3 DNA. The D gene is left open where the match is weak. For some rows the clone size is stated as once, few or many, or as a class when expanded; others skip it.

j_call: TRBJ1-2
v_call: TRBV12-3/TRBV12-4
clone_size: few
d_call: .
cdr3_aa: CASSLTVGENYGYTF
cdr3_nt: TGTGCCAGCAGTCTAACTGTAGGGGAGAACTATGGCTACACCTTC

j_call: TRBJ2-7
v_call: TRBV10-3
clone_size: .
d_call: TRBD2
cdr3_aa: CAIGEAVAGPYEQYF
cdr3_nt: TGTGCCATCGGTGAGGCAGTAGCGGGGCCCTACGAGCAGTACTTC

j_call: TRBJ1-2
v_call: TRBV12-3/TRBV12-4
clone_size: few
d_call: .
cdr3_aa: CASSFTTDFYGYTF
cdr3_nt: TGTGCCAGCAGTTTTACGACGGACTTCTATGGCTACACCTTC

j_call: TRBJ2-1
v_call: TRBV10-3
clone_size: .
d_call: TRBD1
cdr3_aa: CAISETRKGAVGTNEQFF
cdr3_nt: TGTGCCATCAGTGAGACAAGGAAGGGGGCGGTGGGGACCAATGAGCAGTTCTTC

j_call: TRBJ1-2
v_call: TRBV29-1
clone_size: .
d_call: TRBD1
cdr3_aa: CSVRTGSIYGYTF
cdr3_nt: TGCAGCGTTCGGACAGGGAGTATCTATGGCTACACCTTC

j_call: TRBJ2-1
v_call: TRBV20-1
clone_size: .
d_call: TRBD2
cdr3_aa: CSASSRTSVGEQFF
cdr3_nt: TGCAGTGCTAGCTCCCGGACTAGCGTTGGTGAGCAGTTCTTC

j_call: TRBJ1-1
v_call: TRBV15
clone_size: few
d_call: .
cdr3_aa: CATSRYPEGDTEAFF
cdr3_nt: TGTGCCACCAGCAGATACCCCGAGGGTGACACTGAAGCTTTCTTT

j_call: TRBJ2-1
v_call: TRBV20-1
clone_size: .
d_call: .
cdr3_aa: CSARGRRIVSYNEQFF
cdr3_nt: TGCAGTGCTAGGGGTAGACGGATCGTCTCCTACAATGAGCAGTTCTTC

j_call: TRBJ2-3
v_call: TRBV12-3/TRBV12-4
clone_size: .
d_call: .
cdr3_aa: CASSLDSLYTQYF
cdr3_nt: TGTGCCAGCAGTTTGGACAGTTTGTATACGCAGTATTTT

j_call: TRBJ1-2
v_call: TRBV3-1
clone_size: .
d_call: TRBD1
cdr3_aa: CASSQGPPGQVINGYTF
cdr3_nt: TGTGCCAGCAGCCAAGGCCCACCGGGACAGGTGATTAATGGCTACACCTTC

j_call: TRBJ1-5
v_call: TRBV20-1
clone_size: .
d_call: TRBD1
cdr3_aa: CSAGDRGGDQPQHF
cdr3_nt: TGCAGTGCAGGGGACAGGGGTGGAGATCAGCCCCAGCATTTT

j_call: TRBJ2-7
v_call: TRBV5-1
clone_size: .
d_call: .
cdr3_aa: CASRRVGPSYEQYF
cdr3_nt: TGCGCCAGCAGGCGTGTGGGGCCCTCCTACGAGCAGTACTTC

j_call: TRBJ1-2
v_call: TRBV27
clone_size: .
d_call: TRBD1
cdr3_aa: CASTTGDSTGYTF
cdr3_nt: TGCGCCAGCACGACAGGGGACTCAACTGGCTACACCTTC

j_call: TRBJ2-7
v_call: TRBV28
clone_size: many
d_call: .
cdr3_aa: CASSPFGRGEQYF
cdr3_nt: TGTGCCAGCAGTCCCTTCGGACGCGGGGAGCAGTACTTC

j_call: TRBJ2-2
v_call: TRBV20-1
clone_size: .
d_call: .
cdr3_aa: CSANGAGELFF
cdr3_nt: TGCAGTGCTAACGGGGCCGGGGAGCTGTTTTTT

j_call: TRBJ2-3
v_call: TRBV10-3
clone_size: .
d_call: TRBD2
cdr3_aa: CAISETGTSFTDTQYF
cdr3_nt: TGTGCCATCAGTGAGACCGGGACTAGTTTCACAGATACGCAGTATTTT

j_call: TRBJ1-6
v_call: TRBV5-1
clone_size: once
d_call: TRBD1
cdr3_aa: CASKRTGEISPLHF
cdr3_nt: TGCGCCAGCAAAAGGACAGGGGAAATTTCACCCCTCCACTTT

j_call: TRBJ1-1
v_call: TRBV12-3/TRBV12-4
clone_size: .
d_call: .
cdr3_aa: CASSSTTGPNTEAFF
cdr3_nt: TGTGCCAGCAGTTCCACTACAGGGCCGAACACTGAAGCTTTCTTT

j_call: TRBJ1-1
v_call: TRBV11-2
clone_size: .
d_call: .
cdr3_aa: CASSLETVPAVFF
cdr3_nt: TGTGCCAGCAGCTTAGAAACGGTACCGGCGGTTTTCTTT

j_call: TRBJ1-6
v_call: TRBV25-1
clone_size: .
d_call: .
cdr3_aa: CASRYRDSLHF
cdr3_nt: TGTGCCAGCAGGTATCGGGATTCCCTCCACTTT

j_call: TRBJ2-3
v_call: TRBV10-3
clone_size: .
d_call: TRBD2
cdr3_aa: CAISPIAGGSDTQYF
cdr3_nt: TGTGCCATCAGTCCGATAGCGGGGGGATCAGATACGCAGTATTTT

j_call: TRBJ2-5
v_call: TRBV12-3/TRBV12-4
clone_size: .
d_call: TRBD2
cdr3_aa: CASIKGVAGVGETQYF
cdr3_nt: TGTGCCAGCATTAAGGGGGTAGCGGGGGTCGGGGAGACCCAGTACTTC

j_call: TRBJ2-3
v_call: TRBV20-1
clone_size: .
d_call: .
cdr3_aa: CSARKQGISADTQYF
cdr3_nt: TGCAGTGCTAGAAAGCAGGGCATAAGTGCAGATACGCAGTATTTT

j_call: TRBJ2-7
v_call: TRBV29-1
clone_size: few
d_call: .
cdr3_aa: CSVVNWRGEQYF
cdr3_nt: TGCAGCGTAGTAAATTGGAGGGGGGAGCAGTACTTC